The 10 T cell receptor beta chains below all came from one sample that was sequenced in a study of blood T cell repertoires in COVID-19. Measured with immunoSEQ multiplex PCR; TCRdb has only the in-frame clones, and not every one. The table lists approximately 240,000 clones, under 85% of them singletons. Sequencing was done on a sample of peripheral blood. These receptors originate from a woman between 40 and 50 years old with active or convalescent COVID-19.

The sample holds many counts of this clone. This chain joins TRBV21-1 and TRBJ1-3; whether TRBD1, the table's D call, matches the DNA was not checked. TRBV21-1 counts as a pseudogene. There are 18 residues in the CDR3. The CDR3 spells CASSKARQGQWSGNTIYF. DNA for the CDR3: TGTGCCAGCAGCAAAGCGCGCCAAGGACAGTGGTCTGGAAACACCATATATTTT.

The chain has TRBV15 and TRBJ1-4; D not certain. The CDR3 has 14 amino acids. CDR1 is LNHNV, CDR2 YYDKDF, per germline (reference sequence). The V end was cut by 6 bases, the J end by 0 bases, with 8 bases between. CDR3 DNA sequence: TGTGCCACCAGAGACGGGGCAACTAATGAAAAACTGTTTTTT. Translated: CATRDGATNEKLFF.

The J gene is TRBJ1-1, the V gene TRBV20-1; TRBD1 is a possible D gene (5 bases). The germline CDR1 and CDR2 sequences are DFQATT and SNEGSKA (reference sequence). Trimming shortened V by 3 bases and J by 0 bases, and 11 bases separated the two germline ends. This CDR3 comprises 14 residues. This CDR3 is CSASSGLMNTEAFF. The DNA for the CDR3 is TGCAGTGCTAGTTCAGGGCTGATGAACACTGAAGCTTTCTTT.

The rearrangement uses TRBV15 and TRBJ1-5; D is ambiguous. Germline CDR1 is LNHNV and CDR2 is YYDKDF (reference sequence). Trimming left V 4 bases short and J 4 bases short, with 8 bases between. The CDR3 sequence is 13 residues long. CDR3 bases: TGTGCCACCAGCACTGACACAAATCAGCCCCAGCATTTT. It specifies CATSTDTNQPQHF. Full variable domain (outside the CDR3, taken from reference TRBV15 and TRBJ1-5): DAMVIQNPRYQVTQFGKPVTLSCSQTLNHNVMYWYQQKSSQAPKLLFHYYDKDFNNEADTPDNFQSRRPNTSFCFLDIRSPGLGDTAMYLCATSTDTNQPQHFGDGTRLSIL.

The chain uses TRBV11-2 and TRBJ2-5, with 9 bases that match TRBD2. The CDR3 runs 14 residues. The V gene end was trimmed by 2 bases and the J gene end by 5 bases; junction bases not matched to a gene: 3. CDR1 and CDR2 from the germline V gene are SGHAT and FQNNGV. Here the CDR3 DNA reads TGTGCCAGCAGCTTAAGGGCGGGGGGGGAGACCCAGTACTTC. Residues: CASSLRAGGETQYF.

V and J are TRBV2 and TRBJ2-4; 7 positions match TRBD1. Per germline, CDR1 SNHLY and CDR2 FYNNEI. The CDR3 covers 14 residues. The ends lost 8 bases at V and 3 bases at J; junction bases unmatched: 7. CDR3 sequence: CASGRGTDKNIQYF. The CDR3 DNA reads TGTGCCAGCGGTCGAGGGACAGACAAAAACATTCAGTACTTC.

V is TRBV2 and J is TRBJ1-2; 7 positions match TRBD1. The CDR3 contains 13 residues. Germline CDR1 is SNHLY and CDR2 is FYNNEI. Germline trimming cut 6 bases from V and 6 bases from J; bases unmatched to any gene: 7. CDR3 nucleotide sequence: TGTGCCAGCAGATTAACGACAGGGAATGGCTACACCTTC. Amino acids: CASRLTTGNGYTF.

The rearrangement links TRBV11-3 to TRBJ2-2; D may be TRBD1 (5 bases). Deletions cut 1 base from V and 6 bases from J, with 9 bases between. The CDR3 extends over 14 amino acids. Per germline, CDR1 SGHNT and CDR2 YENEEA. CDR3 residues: CASSLGRESGELFF. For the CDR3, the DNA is TGTGCCAGCAGCTTAGGCAGGGAATCCGGGGAGCTGTTTTTT.

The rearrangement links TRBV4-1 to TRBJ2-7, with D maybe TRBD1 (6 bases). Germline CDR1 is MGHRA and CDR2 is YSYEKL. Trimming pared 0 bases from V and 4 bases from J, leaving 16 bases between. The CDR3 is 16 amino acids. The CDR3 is CASSQDWRGDTYEQYF. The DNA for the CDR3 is TGCGCCAGCAGCCAAGATTGGAGAGGGGACACGTACGAGCAGTACTTC.

The CDR3 bases are TGTGCCAGTAGTATAGCAGGGGCCTACGGTCAGCCCCAGCATTTT. Residues: CASSIAGAYGQPQHF. The chain recombines TRBV19 with TRBJ1-5; a possible D gene is TRBD1 (6 bases). Germline loops: CDR1 LNHDA, CDR2 SQIVND (reference sequence). The CDR3 runs 15 residues. The V end was cut by 1 base, the J end by 6 bases, with 13 bases between.